Shown below are 14 T cell receptor beta chains from a single sample sequenced in a study of beta chain features in type 1 diabetes (dated by TCRdb to 2017 to 2018). The protocol used for the library was the immunoSEQ multiplex PCR assay. The entire isolated RNA was reverse transcribed using the High Capacity cDNA Reverse Transcription Kit, and thus expressed TCRB transcripts were sequenced. TCRdb limited this immuneACCESS table to in-frame rearrangements with V and J called. A share of clones is missing; checked studies link under half to unresolved V genes, and the rest is unexplained. The sample has around 430,000 clones on record, roughly 30% of them singletons. The top ten constitute around 0.065% of the sample. The sample consisted of naive CD4+ T cells from blood. According to the study, the label for this sample's cell subset or site signals: true naive CD4+ T cells. These receptors came from a man aged 18-30 years in good health.

The J gene is TRBJ2-2, the V gene TRBV2, with a tentative D call TRBD2 (5 bases). The CDR3 sequence is 14 residues long. Germline CDR1 and CDR2: SNHLY and FYNNEI. V lost 4 bases and J 2 bases, leaving 8 bases between the germline ends. The CDR3 spells CASSGRTNTGELFF. The CDR3 nucleotides read TGTGCCAGCAGTGGGAGGACCAACACCGGGGAGCTGTTTTTT.

This clone was counted once. The chain uses TRBV7-6 and TRBJ1-4; D may be TRBD1 (6 bases). Germline V gene lookup returns CDR1 SGHVS and CDR2 FNYEAQ. This CDR3 is 14 amino acids long. Deletions cut 6 bases from V and 7 bases from J, with 15 bases between. The CDR3 loop reads CASSYGGGTEKLFF. The CDR3 region has the DNA TGTGCCAGCAGTTACGGGGGCGGAACTGAAAAACTGTTTTTT.

The J gene is TRBJ1-3, the V gene TRBV4-3; 9 positions match TRBD1. This CDR3 comprises 16 residues. Germline V gene data show CDR1 as LGHNA and CDR2 as YSLEER. The junction had 5 bases not matched to a gene; V was cut back by 3 bases and J by 2 bases. In DNA, the CDR3 is TGCGCCAGCAGCCAGACTGGGACAGGGCCTGGAAACACCATATATTTT. It encodes CASSQTGTGPGNTIYF.

The J gene is TRBJ2-5, the V gene TRBV5-1; D remains ambiguous. The CDR3 contains 13 residues. The germline CDR1 and CDR2 sequences are SGHRS and YFSETQ. Trimming pared 5 bases from V and 1 base from J, leaving 9 bases between. CDR3 bases: TGCGCCAGCAGTACGGGCATCCAAGAGACCCAGTACTTC. Translating gives CASSTGIQETQYF.

V is TRBV5-1 and J is TRBJ1-2; a possible D gene is TRBD1 (5 bases). This CDR3 has 15 amino acids. Trimming removed 3 bases at V and 4 bases at J, with 16 bases between. Germline V lookup: CDR1 SGHRS, CDR2 YFSETQ. CDR3 DNA: TGCGCCAGCAGCTACGGGACGGTGTTGGCCTATGGCTACACCTTC. Translation gives CASSYGTVLAYGYTF.

This clone occurred a few times. The rearrangement uses TRBV30 and TRBJ1-5; tentative D call: TRBD1 (6 bases). There are 14 residues in the CDR3. Trimming left V 2 bases short and J 1 base short, with 9 bases between. In germline, CDR1 is GTSNPN, CDR2 SVGIG (reference sequence). CDR3 sequence reads: CAWSSGASNQPQHF. Written as DNA, the CDR3 is TGTGCCTGGAGTTCGGGGGCGAGCAATCAGCCCCAGCATTTT.

The genes are TRBV7-9 and TRBJ1-2; D is unresolved. From germline, CDR1 is SEHNR and CDR2 FQNEAQ (reference sequence). The CDR3 loop spans 14 amino acids. Trimming left V 4 bases short and J 4 bases short, with 13 bases between. CDR3: CASSSGLTSYGYTF. As DNA, the CDR3 is TGTGCCAGCAGCTCCGGACTAACTTCCTATGGCTACACCTTC.

The chain carries TRBV5-1 and TRBJ2-1; 12 bases are a match to TRBD1. Germline V gives CDR1 SGHRS, CDR2 YFSETQ. The CDR3 extends over 21 amino acids. J was trimmed by 6 bases and V by 4 bases; bases with no gene match: 23. This CDR3 reads CASSPWVGDRGQLAGVNEQFF. CDR3 DNA: TGCGCCAGCAGCCCCTGGGTAGGGGACAGGGGGCAACTAGCGGGTGTCAATGAGCAGTTCTTC.

Only a few counts were recorded for this clone. J is TRBJ1-4 and V is TRBV4-3, with 8 bases matching TRBD1. Per germline, CDR1 LGHNA and CDR2 YSLEER. V trimming: 4 bases; J trimming: 8 bases; junction bases outside the gene matches: 9. The CDR3 is 15 amino acids. This chain's CDR3 is CASSPHRDRTEKLFF. DNA of the CDR3: TGCGCCAGCAGCCCGCACCGGGACAGGACAGAAAAACTGTTTTTT.

The chain has TRBV28 and TRBJ2-1, with no clear D. V was clipped by 4 bases and J by 2 bases, with 3 bases between them. Germline lookup yields CDR1 MDHEN and CDR2 SYDVKM. The CDR3 consists of 12 residues. The DNA for the CDR3 is TGTGCCAGCAGTTACGCCTACAATGAGCAGTTCTTC. Amino acid sequence: CASSYAYNEQFF.

This clone was seen a few times. The V and J genes are TRBV16 and TRBJ1-3, with D perhaps TRBD1 (6 bases). The CDR3 is made up of 15 amino acids. The germline V gene has CDR1 KGHSY and CDR2 FQNENV. Trimming removed 0 bases at V and 1 base at J, with 7 bases between. This CDR3 reads CASSQSGGSGNTIYF. DNA for the CDR3: TGTGCCAGCAGCCAATCAGGGGGATCTGGAAACACCATATATTTT. The full variable domain, completed using reference TRBV16 and TRBJ1-3, is GEEVAQTPKHLVRGEGQKAKLYCAPIKGHSYVFWYQQVLKNEFKFLISFQNENVFDETGMPKERFSAKCLPNSPCSLEIQATKLEDSAVYFCASSQSGGSGNTIYFGEGSWLTVV.

The sample holds a few counts of this clone. CDR3 sequence (DNA): TGCGCCAGCAGCCAAGATGGAAGATTGGACATTCAGTACTTC. This translates into CASSQDGRLDIQYF. The chain has TRBV4-1 and TRBJ2-4; D is ambiguous. V shed 0 bases and J shed 8 bases, with 11 bases lying between them. CDR1 is MGHRA and CDR2 is YSYEKL in the germline V gene. The CDR3 consists of 14 residues.

This clone was counted between two and nine times. The chain couples TRBV15 to TRBJ2-5; D call uncertain. Trimming cost V 0 bases and J 3 bases, with 8 bases left between them. Germline assignment: CDR1 LNHNV and CDR2 YYDKDF (reference sequence). The CDR3 spans 14 residues. DNA for the CDR3: TGTGCCACCAGCAGAGATCGGGCGGAAGAGACCCAGTACTTC. It translates to CATSRDRAEETQYF.

V and J are TRBV30 and TRBJ2-3, with D possibly being TRBD1 (6 bases). V was cut by 4 bases and J by 4 bases, with 18 bases left in between. CDR1 is GTSNPN, CDR2 SVGIG, per germline (reference sequence). The CDR3 spans 15 residues. The CDR3 nucleotides are TGTGCCTGGAAGAAGGGGGTCGCGAAGGCAGATACGCAGTATTTT. Translating gives CAWKKGVAKADTQYF.